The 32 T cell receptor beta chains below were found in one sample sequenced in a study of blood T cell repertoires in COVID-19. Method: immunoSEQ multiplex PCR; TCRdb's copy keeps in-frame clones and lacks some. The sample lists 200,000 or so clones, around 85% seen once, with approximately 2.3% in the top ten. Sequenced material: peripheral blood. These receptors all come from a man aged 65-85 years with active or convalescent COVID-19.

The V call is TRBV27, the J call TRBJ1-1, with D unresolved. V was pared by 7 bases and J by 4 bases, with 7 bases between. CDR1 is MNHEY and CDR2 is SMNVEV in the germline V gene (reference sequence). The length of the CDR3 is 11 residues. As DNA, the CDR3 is TGTGCCAGCAAAGCGGGCACTGAAGCTTTCTTT. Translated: CASKAGTEAFF.

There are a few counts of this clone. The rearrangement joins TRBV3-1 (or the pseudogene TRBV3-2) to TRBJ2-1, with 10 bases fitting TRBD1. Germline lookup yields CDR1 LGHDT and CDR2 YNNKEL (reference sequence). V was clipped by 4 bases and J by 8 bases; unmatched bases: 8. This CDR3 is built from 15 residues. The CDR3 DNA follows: TGTGCCAGCAGCCGAACCGGGACAGGGGCCCATGAGCAGTTCTTC. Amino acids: CASSRTGTGAHEQFF.

CDR3 in amino acids: CAWSAEGAHGNTIYF. CDR3 DNA sequence: TGTGCCTGGAGTGCAGAGGGGGCTCATGGAAACACCATATATTTT. This rearrangement joins TRBV30 to TRBJ1-3; 7 bases are shared with TRBD1. The V gene's germline CDR1 is GTSNPN and CDR2 SVGIG (reference sequence). The CDR3 runs to 15 residues. Germline trimming cut 1 base from V and 3 bases from J; bases unmatched to any gene: 6.

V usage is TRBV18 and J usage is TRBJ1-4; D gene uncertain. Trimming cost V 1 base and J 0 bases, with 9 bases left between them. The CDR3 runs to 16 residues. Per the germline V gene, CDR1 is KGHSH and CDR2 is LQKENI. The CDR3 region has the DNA TGTGCCAGCTCACCACAAAACATTGCAACTAATGAAAAACTGTTTTTT. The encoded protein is CASSPQNIATNEKLFF. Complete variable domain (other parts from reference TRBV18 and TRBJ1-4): NAGVMQNPRHLVRRRGQEARLRCSPMKGHSHVYWYRQLPEEGLKFMVYLQKENIIDESGMPKERFSAEFPKEGPSILRIQQVVRGDSAAYFCASSPQNIATNEKLFFGSGTQLSVL.

The CDR3 DNA is TGTGCCAGCAGCATATTGGCAGGGGAGGGCTATCAGCCCCAGCATTTT. It specifies CASSILAGEGYQPQHF. The J gene is TRBJ1-5, the V gene TRBV21-1. TRBV21-1 is deemed a pseudogene. The CDR3 consists of 16 residues.

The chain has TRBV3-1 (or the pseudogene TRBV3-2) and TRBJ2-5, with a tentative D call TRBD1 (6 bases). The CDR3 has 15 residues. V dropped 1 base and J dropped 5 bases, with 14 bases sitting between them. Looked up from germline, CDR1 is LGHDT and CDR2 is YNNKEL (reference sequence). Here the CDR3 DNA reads TGTGCCAGCAGCCAAGGGGACACGTTTCTGGAGACCCAGTACTTC. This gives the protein CASSQGDTFLETQYF.

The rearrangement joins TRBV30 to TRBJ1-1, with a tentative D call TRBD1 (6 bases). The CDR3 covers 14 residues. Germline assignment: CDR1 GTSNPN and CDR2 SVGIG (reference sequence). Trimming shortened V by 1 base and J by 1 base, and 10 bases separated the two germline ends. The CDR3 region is CAWSGGQGNTEAFF. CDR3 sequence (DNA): TGTGCCTGGAGTGGGGGGCAGGGGAACACTGAAGCTTTCTTT.

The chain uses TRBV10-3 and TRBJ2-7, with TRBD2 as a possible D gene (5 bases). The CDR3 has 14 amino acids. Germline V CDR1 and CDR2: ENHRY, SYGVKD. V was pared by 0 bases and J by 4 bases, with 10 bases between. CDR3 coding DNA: TGTGCCATCAGTGAGTCAGGCGGGTCATACGAGCAGTACTTC. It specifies CAISESGGSYEQYF.

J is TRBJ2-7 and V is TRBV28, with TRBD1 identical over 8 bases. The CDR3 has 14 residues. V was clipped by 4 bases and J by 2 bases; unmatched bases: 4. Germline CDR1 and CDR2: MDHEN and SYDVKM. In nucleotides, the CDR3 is TGTGCCAGCAGTTCCGGACAGGGAACCTACGAGCAGTACTTC. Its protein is CASSSGQGTYEQYF.

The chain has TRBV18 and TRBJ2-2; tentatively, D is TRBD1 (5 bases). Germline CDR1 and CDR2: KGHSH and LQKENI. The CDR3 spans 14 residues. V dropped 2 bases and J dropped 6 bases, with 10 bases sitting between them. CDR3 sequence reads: CASSPSQVSGELFF. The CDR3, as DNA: TGTGCCAGCTCACCATCACAGGTCTCCGGGGAGCTGTTTTTT.

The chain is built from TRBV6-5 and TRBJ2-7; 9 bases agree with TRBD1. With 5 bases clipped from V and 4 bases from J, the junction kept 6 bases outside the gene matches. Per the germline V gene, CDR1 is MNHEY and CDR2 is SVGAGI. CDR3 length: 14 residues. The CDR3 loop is CASSTWTGVYEQYF. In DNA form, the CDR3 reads TGTGCCAGCAGTACCTGGACAGGGGTATACGAGCAGTACTTC.

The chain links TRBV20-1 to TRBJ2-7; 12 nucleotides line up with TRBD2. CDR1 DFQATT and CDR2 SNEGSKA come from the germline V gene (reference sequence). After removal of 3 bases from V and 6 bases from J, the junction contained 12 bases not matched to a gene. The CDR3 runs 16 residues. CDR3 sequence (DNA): TGCAGTGCTAGTGTGCTAGCGGGAGGGCCTGACGCCGAGCAGTACTTC. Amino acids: CSASVLAGGPDAEQYF.

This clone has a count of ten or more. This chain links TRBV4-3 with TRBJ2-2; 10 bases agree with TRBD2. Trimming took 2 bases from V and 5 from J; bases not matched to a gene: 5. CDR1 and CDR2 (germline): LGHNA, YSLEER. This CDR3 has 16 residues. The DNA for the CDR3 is TGCGCCAGCAGCCAATTGGCTAGCGGGGGTACCGGGGAGCTGTTTTTT. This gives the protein CASSQLASGGTGELFF.

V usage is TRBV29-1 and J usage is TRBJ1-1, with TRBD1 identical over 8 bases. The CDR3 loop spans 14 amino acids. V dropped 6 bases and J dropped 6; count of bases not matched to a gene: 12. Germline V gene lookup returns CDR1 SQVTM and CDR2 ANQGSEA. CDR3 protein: CSVASTGGWSEAFF. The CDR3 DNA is TGCAGCGTCGCTAGTACAGGGGGTTGGTCTGAAGCTTTCTTT. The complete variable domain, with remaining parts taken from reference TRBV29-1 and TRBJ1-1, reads SAVISQKPSRDICQRGTSLTIQCQVDSQVTMMFWYRQQPGQSLTLIATANQGSEATYESGFVIDKFPISRPNLTFSTLTVSNMSPEDSSIYLCSVASTGGWSEAFFGQGTRLTVV.

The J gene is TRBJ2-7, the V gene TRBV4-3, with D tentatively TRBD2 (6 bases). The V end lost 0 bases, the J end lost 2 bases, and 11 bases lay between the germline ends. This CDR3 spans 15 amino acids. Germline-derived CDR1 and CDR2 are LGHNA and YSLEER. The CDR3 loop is CASSQDLGGTYEQYF. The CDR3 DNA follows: TGCGCCAGCAGCCAAGATCTGGGCGGGACCTACGAGCAGTACTTC.

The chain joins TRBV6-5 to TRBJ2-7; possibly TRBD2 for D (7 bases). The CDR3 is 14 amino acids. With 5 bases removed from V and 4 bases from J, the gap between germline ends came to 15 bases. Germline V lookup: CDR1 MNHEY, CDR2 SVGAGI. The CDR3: CASSTQRGGYEQYF. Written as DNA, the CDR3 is TGTGCCAGCAGTACCCAAAGGGGGGGTTACGAGCAGTACTTC.

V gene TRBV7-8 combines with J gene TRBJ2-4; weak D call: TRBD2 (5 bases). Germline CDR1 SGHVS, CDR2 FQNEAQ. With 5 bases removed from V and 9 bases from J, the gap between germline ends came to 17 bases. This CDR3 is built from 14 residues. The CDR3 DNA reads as TGTGCCAGCAGCCGAGGGTCCCGCACTCCCATTCAGTACTTC. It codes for CASSRGSRTPIQYF.

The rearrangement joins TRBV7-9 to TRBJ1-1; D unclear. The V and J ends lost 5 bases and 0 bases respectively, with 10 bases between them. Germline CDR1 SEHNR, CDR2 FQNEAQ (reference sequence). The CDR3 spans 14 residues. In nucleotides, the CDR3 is TGTGCCAGCAGCCCACAACCGATGAACACTGAAGCTTTCTTT. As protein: CASSPQPMNTEAFF.

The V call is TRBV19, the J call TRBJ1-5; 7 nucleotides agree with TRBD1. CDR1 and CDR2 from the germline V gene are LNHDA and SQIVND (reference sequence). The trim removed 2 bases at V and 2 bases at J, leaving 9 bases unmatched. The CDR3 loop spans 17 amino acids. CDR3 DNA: TGTGCCAGTAGTATACCACGACAGGGTTTGGGCAATCAGCCCCAGCATTTT. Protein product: CASSIPRQGLGNQPQHF.

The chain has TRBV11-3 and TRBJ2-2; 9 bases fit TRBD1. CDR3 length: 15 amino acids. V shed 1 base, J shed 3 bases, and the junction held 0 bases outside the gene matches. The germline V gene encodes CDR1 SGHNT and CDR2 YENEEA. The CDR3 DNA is TGTGCCAGCAGCTTAGGGACAGGGGACACCGGGGAGCTGTTTTTT. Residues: CASSLGTGDTGELFF.

The CDR3 protein is CASSWGRRNPYYGYTF. The CDR3 DNA is TGTGCCAGCAGCTGGGGCCGGCGAAACCCTTACTATGGCTACACCTTC. The chain carries TRBV5-6 and TRBJ1-2; possible D gene TRBD1, 5 bases. Germline values: CDR1 SGHDT, CDR2 YYEEEE. This CDR3 has 16 amino acids. V was clipped by 3 bases and J by 3 bases, with 18 bases between them. Full variable domain (rest looked up from reference TRBV5-6 and TRBJ1-2): DAGVTQSPTHLIKTRGQQVTLRCSPKSGHDTVSWYQQALGQGPQFIFQYYEEEERQRGNFPDRFSGHQFPNYSSELNVNALLLGDSALYLCASSWGRRNPYYGYTFGSGTRLTVV.

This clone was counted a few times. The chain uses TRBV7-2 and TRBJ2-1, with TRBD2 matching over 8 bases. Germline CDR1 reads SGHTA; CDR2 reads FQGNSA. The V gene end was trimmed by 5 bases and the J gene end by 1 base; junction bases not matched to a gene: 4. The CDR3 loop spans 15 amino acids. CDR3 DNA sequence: TGTGCCAGCAGCCCTCCTAGCGGGTCCTACAATGAGCAGTTCTTC. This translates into CASSPPSGSYNEQFF. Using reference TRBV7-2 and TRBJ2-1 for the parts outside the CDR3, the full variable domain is GAGVSQSPSNKVTEKGKDVELRCDPISGHTALYWYRQSLGQGLEFLIYFQGNSAPDKSGLPSDRFSAERTGGSVSTLTIQRTQQEDSAVYLCASSPPSGSYNEQFFGPGTRLTVL.

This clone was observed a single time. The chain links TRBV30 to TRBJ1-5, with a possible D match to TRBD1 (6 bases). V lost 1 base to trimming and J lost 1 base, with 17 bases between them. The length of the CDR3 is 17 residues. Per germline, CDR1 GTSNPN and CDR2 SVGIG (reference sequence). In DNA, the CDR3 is TGTGCCTGGAGTGAGGTTTCGTGGACAGAGAGCAATCAGCCCCAGCATTTT. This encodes CAWSEVSWTESNQPQHF.

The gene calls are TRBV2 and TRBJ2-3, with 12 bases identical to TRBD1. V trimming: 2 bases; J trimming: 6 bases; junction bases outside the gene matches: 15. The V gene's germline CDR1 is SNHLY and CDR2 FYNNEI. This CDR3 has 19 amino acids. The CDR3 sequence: CASSEPHTGTGGRKDTQYF. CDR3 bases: TGTGCCAGCAGTGAACCACATACCGGGACAGGGGGCAGAAAGGATACGCAGTATTTT. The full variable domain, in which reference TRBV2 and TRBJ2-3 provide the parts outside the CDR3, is EPEVTQTPSHQVTQMGQEVILRCVPISNHLYFYWYRQILGQKVEFLVSFYNNEISEKSEIFDDQFSVERPDGSNFTLKIRSTKLEDSAMYFCASSEPHTGTGGRKDTQYFGPGTRLTVL.

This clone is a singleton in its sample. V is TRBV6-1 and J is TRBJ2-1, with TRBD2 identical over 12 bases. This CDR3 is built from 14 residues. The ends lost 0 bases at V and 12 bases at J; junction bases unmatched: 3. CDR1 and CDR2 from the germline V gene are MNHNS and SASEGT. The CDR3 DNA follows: TGTGCCAGCAGTGAAGCGCTAGCGGGAGGGGCGCAGTTCTTC. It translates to CASSEALAGGAQFF.

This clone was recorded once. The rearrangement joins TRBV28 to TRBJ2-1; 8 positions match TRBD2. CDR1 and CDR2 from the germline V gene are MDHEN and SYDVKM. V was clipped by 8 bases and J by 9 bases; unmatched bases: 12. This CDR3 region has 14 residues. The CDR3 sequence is CASRPGGLASEQFF. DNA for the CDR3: TGTGCCAGCCGCCCGGGGGGGCTCGCTAGTGAGCAGTTCTTC.

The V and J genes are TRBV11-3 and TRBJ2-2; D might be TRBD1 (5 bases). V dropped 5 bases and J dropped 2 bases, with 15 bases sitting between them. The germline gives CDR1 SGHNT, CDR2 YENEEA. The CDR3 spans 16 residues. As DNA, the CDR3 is TGTGCCAGCAGCGCCCAGGGTATTTCTAACACCGGGGAGCTGTTTTTT. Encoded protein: CASSAQGISNTGELFF.

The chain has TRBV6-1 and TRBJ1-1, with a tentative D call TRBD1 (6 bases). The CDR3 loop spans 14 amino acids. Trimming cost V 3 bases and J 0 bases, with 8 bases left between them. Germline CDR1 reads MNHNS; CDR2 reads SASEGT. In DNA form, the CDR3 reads TGTGCCAGCAGTGAGCGGACAGTGAACACTGAAGCTTTCTTT. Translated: CASSERTVNTEAFF.

The CDR3 spells CASSLGAQGPSGEQYF. CDR3 nucleotide sequence: TGCGCCAGCAGCTTGGGCGCCCAGGGTCCTTCCGGCGAGCAGTACTTC. The chain links TRBV5-1 to TRBJ2-7; a weak D match, TRBD1 (5 bases). V lost 0 bases and J 6 bases, leaving 19 bases between the germline ends. This CDR3 is 16 amino acids long. The germline V gene has CDR1 SGHRS and CDR2 YFSETQ.

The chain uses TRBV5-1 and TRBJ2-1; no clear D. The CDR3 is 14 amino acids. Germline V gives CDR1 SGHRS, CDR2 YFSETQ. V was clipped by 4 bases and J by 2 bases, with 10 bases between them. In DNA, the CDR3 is TGCGCCAGCAGCCCCGCAGTTACCTACAATGAGCAGTTCTTC. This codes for CASSPAVTYNEQFF. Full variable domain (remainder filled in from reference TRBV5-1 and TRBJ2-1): KAGVTQTPRYLIKTRGQQVTLSCSPISGHRSVSWYQQTPGQGLQFLFEYFSETQRNKGNFPGRFSGRQFSNSRSEMNVSTLELGDSALYLCASSPAVTYNEQFFGPGTRLTVL.

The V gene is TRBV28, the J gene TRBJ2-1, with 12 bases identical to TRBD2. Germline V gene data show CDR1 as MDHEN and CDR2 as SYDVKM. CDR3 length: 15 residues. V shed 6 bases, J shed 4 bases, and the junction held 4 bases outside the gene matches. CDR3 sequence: CASSLLAGGYNEQFF. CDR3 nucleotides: TGTGCCAGCAGCCTCCTAGCGGGAGGGTACAATGAGCAGTTCTTC.

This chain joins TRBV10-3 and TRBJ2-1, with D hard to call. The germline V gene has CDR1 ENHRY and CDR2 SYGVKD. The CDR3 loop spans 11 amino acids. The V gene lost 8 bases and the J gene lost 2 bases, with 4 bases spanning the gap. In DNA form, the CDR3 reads TGTGCCATCCTAGCCTACAATGAGCAGTTCTTC. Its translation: CAILAYNEQFF.